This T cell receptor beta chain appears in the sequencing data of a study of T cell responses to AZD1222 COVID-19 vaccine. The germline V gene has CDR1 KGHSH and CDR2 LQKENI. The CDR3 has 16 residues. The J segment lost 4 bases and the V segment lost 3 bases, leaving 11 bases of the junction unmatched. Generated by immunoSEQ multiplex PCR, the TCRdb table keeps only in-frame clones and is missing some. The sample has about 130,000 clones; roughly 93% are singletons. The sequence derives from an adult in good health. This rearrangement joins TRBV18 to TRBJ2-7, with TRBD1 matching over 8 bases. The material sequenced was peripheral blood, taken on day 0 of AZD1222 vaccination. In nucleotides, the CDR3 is TGTGCCAGCTCACCCCCGACCAACAGGGGGAAATACGAGCAGTACTTC. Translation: CASSPPTNRGKYEQYF.